This TCR beta chain comes out of a study of CD8 T cells in ankylosing spondylitis. Study-wide findings and caveats: Both synovial fluid and blood in reactive arthritis had previously been reported to carry some motif variants. Disease-linked clones reportedly showed significant enrichment in matched ankylosing spondylitis synovial fluid.

Ten or more counts support this clonotype. Antigen specificity is unknown. This CDR3 comprises 16 residues. V gave up 5 bases and J gave up 4 bases; unmatched junction bases: 11. Quantitative 5'-RACE with molecular barcodes was used to make the TCR beta libraries. TCRdb fed the 5' RACE reads into MiXCR, producing one record per CDR3 protein. In the table there are some 16,000 distinct CDR3 sequences, 7.5% to 9.5% of which are singletons. The V gene is TRBV12-3 or TRBV12-4, the J gene TRBJ2-3, with 8 bases matching TRBD2. The origin of this receptor is a male donor with ankylosing spondylitis or in good health (not recorded which). The sample was blood. This CDR3 reads CASSNPRGGGADTQYF. The CDR3 nucleotides read TGTGCCAGCAGTAACCCTCGGGGGGGCGGCGCAGATACGCAGTATTTT.